The rows below give T cell receptor beta chains drawn from one sample of a study of T cells in Graves' hyperthyroidism and ophthalmopathy. MiXCR, run by TCRdb on the multiplex PCR reads, gives a single entry per CDR3 protein. The sample carries hundreds of thousands of distinct CDR3 sequences, roughly 15% recorded once. The sequencing input was blood. These receptors were taken from a woman in her 40s with Graves' ophthalmopathy. CDR3s include the opening cysteine and the closing phenylalanine or tryptophan. Fields, in order: V gene, D gene, J gene, clone size, CDR3 protein, CDR3 DNA. D genes are given only for firm matches. Size is stated for part of the rows, as once, few or many counts, or as a class when the clone is expanded.

TRBV11-3	TRBD1	TRBJ2-1	once	CASSQAGQGVDEQFF	TGTGCCAGCAGCCAGGCGGGACAGGGGGTGGATGAGCAGTTCTTC
TRBV27	TRBD1	TRBJ1-4	NA	CASSPDRAANEKLFF	TGTGCCAGCAGCCCCGACAGGGCGGCTAATGAAAAACTGTTTTTT
TRBV5-4	NA	TRBJ1-3	NA	CASSRDPTAGNTIYF	TGTGCCAGCAGCCGGGATCCGACGGCTGGAAACACCATATATTTT
TRBV12-3/TRBV12-4	NA	TRBJ2-1	few	CASSPSGSDNEQFF	TGTGCCAGCAGTCCGTCCGGGAGCGATAATGAGCAGTTCTTC
TRBV7-9	NA	TRBJ2-1	NA	CASSLGTGRVEQFF	TGTGCCAGCAGCTTAGGGACAGGGAGGGTGGAGCAGTTCTTC
TRBV7-9	NA	TRBJ2-3	NA	CASSRNPGLLVGTDTQYF	TGTGCCAGCAGCCGAAACCCTGGTCTCCTTGTTGGGACAGATACGCAGTATTTT
TRBV2	NA	TRBJ2-7	many	CASNLLGSSYEQYF	TGTGCCAGCAATCTCCTTGGAAGCTCCTACGAGCAGTACTTC
TRBV13	TRBD2	TRBJ2-4	NA	CASSSTGAGGPIDIQYF	TGTGCCAGCAGCTCCACTGGGGCGGGAGGGCCAATCGACATTCAGTACTTC
TRBV5-1	NA	TRBJ2-3	NA	CASSLASGEVGSTQYF	TGCGCCAGCAGCTTGGCCTCGGGAGAGGTCGGGTCGACGCAGTATTTT
TRBV20-1	NA	TRBJ2-1	many	CSARDFLKAAYNEQFF	TGCAGTGCTAGAGATTTTTTAAAAGCTGCGTACAATGAGCAGTTCTTC
TRBV24-1	NA	TRBJ2-5	NA	CATSDTSGLEGQETQYF	TGTGCCACCAGTGATACCTCGGGACTGGAGGGCCAAGAGACCCAGTACTTC
TRBV3-1	NA	TRBJ1-2	few	CASSQDKWEGLGYGYTF	TGTGCCAGCAGCCAAGATAAATGGGAGGGACTGGGTTATGGCTACACCTTC
TRBV20-1	NA	TRBJ2-3	NA	CSAEGGGWGTDTQYF	TGCAGTGCTGAGGGGGGGGGCTGGGGGACAGATACGCAGTATTTT
TRBV29-1	TRBD2	TRBJ2-7	many	CSATRASGSYEQYF	TGCAGCGCCACCCGGGCTAGCGGGAGCTACGAGCAGTACTTC
TRBV10-2	NA	TRBJ1-5	many	CASSGTRGGSQHF	TGCGCCAGCAGTGGAACGAGGGGGGGATCCCAGCATTTT
TRBV11-3	TRBD1	TRBJ2-1	many	CASSLEGTGSYNEQFF	TGTGCCAGCAGCTTAGAGGGGACAGGATCCTACAATGAGCAGTTCTTC
TRBV6-1	TRBD1	TRBJ1-6	few	CASRTGGGGSPLHF	TGTGCCAGCAGAACAGGGGGCGGAGGGTCACCCCTCCACTTT
TRBV20-1	NA	TRBJ1-6	few	CSAQQGGSPLHF	TGCAGTGCTCAGCAGGGAGGTTCACCCCTCCACTTT
TRBV5-1	NA	TRBJ1-4	NA	CASSLIGSAWGREKLFF	TGCGCCAGCAGCTTGATAGGCAGCGCGTGGGGCAGGGAAAAACTGTTTTTT
TRBV27	TRBD1	TRBJ2-2	few	CASSILLTGVNTGELFF	TGTGCCAGCAGTATACTACTGACAGGGGTCAACACCGGGGAGCTGTTTTTT
TRBV12-3/TRBV12-4	TRBD2	TRBJ2-1	NA	CASSVGLAGAGNEQFF	TGTGCCAGCAGTGTAGGACTAGCGGGAGCGGGGAATGAGCAGTTCTTC
TRBV5-1	NA	TRBJ2-7	NA	CASSWSDSYEQYF	TGCGCCAGCAGCTGGTCAGACTCCTACGAGCAGTACTTC
TRBV20-1	TRBD2	TRBJ2-1	NA	CSARDSGGSSYNEQFF	TGCAGTGCTAGAGATTCGGGCGGGAGCTCCTACAATGAGCAGTTCTTC
TRBV28	NA	TRBJ1-1	many	CATYPPFGGRTEAFF	TGTGCCACCTATCCCCCTTTCGGTGGGCGCACTGAAGCTTTCTTT
TRBV3-1	TRBD1	TRBJ2-4	few	CASSQARDRVRAKNIQYF	TGTGCCAGCAGCCAAGCCCGGGACAGGGTGAGGGCCAAAAACATTCAGTACTTC
TRBV20-1	TRBD1	TRBJ1-5	many	CSATGTGNQPQHF	TGCAGTGCTACCGGGACAGGGAATCAGCCCCAGCATTTT
TRBV7-8	NA	TRBJ2-5	many	CASSLVWRQETQYF	TGTGCCAGCAGCTTAGTTTGGCGGCAAGAGACCCAGTACTTC
TRBV11-2	NA	TRBJ1-5	many	CASSLGDRQPQHF	TGTGCCAGCAGCCTCGGGGATCGACAGCCCCAGCATTTT
TRBV7-2	NA	TRBJ2-3	few	CASSLSRSSTDTQYF	TGTGCCAGCAGCTTATCCCGTTCTAGCACAGATACGCAGTATTTT
TRBV27	NA	TRBJ1-2	many	CASRGGGGHYGYTF	TGTGCCAGCAGGGGCGGGGGCGGACACTATGGCTACACCTTC
TRBV5-1	NA	TRBJ2-5	NA	CASSPPKRRPQETQYF	TGCGCCAGCAGCCCCCCCAAGCGGAGGCCCCAAGAGACCCAGTACTTC
TRBV18	NA	TRBJ2-3	many	CASSHTSTDTQYF	TGTGCCAGCTCACACACTAGCACAGATACGCAGTATTTT
TRBV29-1	TRBD2	TRBJ2-7	many	CSVEGRTSGTYEQYF	TGCAGCGTTGAAGGCCGGACTAGCGGGACCTACGAGCAGTACTTC
TRBV2	TRBD1	TRBJ1-2	NA	CASRTDREGGYTF	TGTGCCAGCAGAACGGACAGGGAGGGTGGCTACACCTTC
TRBV18	NA	TRBJ1-2	many	CASSPRSGAPNYGYTF	TGTGCCAGCTCACCACGCTCAGGAGCTCCTAACTATGGCTACACCTTC
TRBV2	NA	TRBJ1-2	few	CASSEYPINRQLVHTF	TGTGCCAGCAGTGAATACCCAATAAACCGACAGCTTGTACACACCTTC